This T cell receptor (beta chain) was sequenced during a study of blood T cell repertoires in COVID-19 (dated by TCRdb to 2020 to 2021). For context, the study as a whole: Samples from collaborators originated in the United States, Italy and Spain and spanned both the acute and convalescent phases of COVID-19. The material from the prospective study consisted of cDNA or gDNA derived from T cells, B-cell-depleted T cells, or PBMCs. Subjects who had been exposed to COVID-19, were actively infected with it, or had recovered from it provided the deeply sampled blood TCRbeta repertoires that made up the dataset. A freely available public database, intended as a resource for researchers studying the immune response to SARS-CoV-2, is where the repertoires were released. The samples were drawn from the first 160 participants of the ongoing ImmuneRACE study and from 1,254 subjects provided by 6 global collaborators. The sample metadata nearly always contained a de-identified subject ID, COVID-19 status, age in years and sex. Where HLA class I and class II types were available, the types were taken from metadata supplied by the sample provider, not from assay-based typing. Points the paper makes about the study in general: The amount of clinical and demographic metadata varied by source and participant and was provided uncurated.

TCRbeta CDR3 regions were amplified from genomic DNA by means of the immunoSEQ Assay, a bias-controlled multiplex PCR. Per the original workflow: Within the assay, amplification of reference gene primers was used to estimate how many nucleated cells each sample contained. To quantify the absolute abundance of each unique TCRbeta CDR3 rearrangement, sequence reads were collapsed and filtered. For each sample, productive Simpson clonality was calculated as the square root of Simpson's diversity index over productive rearrangements. In TCRdb, the immuneACCESS table is reduced to in-frame sequences with V and J assigned. These tables do not hold every clone; where another copy was compared, an unresolved V gene accounts for under half, and the others remain unexplained. The V and J calls and clone size are taken from that table; D and trimming were inferred from the DNA. Across this sample there are about 100,000 clones, with roughly 90% seen only once. The ten largest clones capture less than 8.5% of the sample.

Whole blood was collected in K2EDTA tubes by collaborating institutions according to the institutions' own protocols. Collaborator samples were shipped for TCRbeta analysis as frozen whole blood, isolated PBMCs, or DNA extracted from either sample type. CDR1 and CDR2 (SGDLS, YYNGEE) derive from the germline V gene. V and J are truncated by 0 bases and 0 bases respectively, leaving an intervening sequence of 9 bases. Including cysteine and phenylalanine, the CDR3 has 15 amino acids. Only the CDR3 DNA stays, 45 bases, in frame from base 1. In the case of this clone: No antigen is known for it. Per-base quality was not reported, and no clone a single base away is much larger than it.

Rearrangement joined TRBV9 to TRBJ1-1; TRBD1 might be the D gene, on 6 matching bases. The sequencing input was peripheral blood. This receptor was taken from a young man in a cohort sampled during active COVID-19. For the CDR3, the sequence is CASSVGGGLNTEAFF. The DNA is as follows: TGTGCCAGCAGCGTAGGCGGGGGCTTGAACACTGAAGCTTTCTTT.